This TCR beta chain comes out of a study of T cells after yellow fever vaccination. Using its own MiXCR run on the 5' RACE reads, TCRdb lists one record per CDR3 protein. The sample holds around 310,000 distinct CDR3 sequences, around 3.9% seen once. This CDR3 is built from 16 residues. The germline gives CDR1 SGHVS, CDR2 FQNEAQ. V shed 2 bases and J 5 bases; nucleotides not matched to a gene: 4. The chain couples TRBV7-8 to TRBJ2-3, with 13 positions matching TRBD2. The sequences come from PBMCs, collected 5 days after the yellow fever booster vaccination. The receptor was derived from a man between 18 and 29 years old who received the YFV17D yellow fever vaccine. The CDR3: CASSLTSGGVRDTQYF. Written as DNA, the CDR3 is TGTGCCAGCAGCTTAACTAGCGGGGGGGTGAGAGATACGCAGTATTTT.